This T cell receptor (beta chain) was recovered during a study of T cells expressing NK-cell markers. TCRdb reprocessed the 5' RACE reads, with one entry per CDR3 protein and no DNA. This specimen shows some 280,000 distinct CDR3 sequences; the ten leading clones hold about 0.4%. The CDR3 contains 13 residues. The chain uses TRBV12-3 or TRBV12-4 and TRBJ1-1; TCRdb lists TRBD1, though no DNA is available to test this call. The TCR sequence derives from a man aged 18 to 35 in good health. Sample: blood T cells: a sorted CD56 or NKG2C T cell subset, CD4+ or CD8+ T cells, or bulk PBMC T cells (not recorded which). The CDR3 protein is CASSMVGGWEAFF.